This T cell receptor (beta chain) was captured in a study of blood T cells in healthy people across ages. J was trimmed by 6 bases and V by 0 bases; bases with no gene match: 12. Germline V gene lookup returns CDR1 LNHNV and CDR2 YYDKDF (reference sequence). The CDR3 has 17 amino acids. For the second PCR, which ran for roughly 6 to 12 cycles, a sample-barcoded 5' primer and a J-beta primer mix were used. At least 2.5 million CDR3-containing paired-end reads were obtained per sample. One entry per CDR3 protein, called by TCRdb with MiXCR from the 5' RACE reads. This table has approximately 690,000 distinct CDR3 sequences, under 70% appearing once. This clonotype was seen only once.

The sequence came from a man aged 60 to 75 in good health. The sequenced material came from blood. The J gene is TRBJ2-3, the V gene TRBV15, with TRBD1 matching over 7 bases. The DNA for the CDR3 is TGTGCCACCAGCAGAGATAGGGCTATTAGGGGGCGGGATACGCAGTATTTT. Its protein product is CATSRDRAIRGRDTQYF.